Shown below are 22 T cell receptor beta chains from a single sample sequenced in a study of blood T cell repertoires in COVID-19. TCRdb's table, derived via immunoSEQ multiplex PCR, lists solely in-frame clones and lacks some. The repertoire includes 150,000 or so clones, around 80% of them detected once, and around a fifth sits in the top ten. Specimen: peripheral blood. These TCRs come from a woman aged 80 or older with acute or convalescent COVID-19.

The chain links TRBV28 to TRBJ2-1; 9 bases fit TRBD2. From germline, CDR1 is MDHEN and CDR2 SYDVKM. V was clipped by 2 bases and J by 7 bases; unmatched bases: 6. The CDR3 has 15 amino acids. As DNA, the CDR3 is TGTGCCAGCAGTTTAGGCGGGAGGGCTCGGAATGAGCAGTTCTTC. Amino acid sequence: CASSLGGRARNEQFF.

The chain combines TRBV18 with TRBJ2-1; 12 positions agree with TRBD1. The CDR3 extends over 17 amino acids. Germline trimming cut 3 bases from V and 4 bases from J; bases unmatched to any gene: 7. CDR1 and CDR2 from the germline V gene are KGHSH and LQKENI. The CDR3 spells CASSPGTGGRNYNEQFF. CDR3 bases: TGTGCCAGCTCACCTGGGACAGGGGGCCGTAATTACAATGAGCAGTTCTTC.

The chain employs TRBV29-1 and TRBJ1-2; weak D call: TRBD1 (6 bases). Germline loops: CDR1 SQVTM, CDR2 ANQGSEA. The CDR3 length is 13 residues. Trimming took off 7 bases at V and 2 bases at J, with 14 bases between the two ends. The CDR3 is CSAGGRGNYGYTF. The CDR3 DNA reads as TGCAGCGCCGGAGGTAGGGGGAACTATGGCTACACCTTC.

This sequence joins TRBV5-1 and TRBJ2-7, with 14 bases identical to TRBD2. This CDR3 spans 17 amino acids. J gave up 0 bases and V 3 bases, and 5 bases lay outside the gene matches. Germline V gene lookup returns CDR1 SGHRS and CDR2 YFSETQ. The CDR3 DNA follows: TGCGCCAGCAGCTCCGGACTAGCGGGAGGACCCTCCTACGAGCAGTACTTC. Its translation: CASSSGLAGGPSYEQYF.

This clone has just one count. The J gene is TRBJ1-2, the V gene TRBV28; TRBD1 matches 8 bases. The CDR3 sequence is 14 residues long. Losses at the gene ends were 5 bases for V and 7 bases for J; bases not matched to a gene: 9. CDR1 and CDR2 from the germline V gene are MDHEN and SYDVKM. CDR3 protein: CASSPVGQGGGYTF. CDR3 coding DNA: TGTGCCAGCAGTCCCGTCGGACAGGGTGGTGGCTACACCTTC.

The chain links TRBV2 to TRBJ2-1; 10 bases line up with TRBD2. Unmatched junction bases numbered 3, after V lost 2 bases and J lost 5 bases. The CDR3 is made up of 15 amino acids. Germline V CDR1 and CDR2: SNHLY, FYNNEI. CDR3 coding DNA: TGTGCCAGCAGTGAACTAGCGGGAGACCACAATGAGCAGTTCTTC. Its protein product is CASSELAGDHNEQFF.

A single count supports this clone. The CDR3 reads CASSYSGGANYGYTF. CDR3 bases: TGTGCCAGCAGTTACTCCGGGGGAGCTAACTATGGCTACACCTTC. The chain carries TRBV6-6 and TRBJ1-2; the D gene is possibly TRBD1 (5 bases). V was pared by 0 bases and J by 0 bases, with 8 bases between. The germline V gene has CDR1 MNHNY and CDR2 SVGAGI (reference sequence). This CDR3 comprises 15 residues.

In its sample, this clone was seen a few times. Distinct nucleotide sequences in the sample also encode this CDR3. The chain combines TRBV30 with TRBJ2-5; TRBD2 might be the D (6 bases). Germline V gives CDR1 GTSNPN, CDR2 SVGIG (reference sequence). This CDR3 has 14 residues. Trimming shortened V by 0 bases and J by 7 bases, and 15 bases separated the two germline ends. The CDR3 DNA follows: TGTGCCTGGAGTGTAGCCGGGGGTCGGGGGACCCAGTACTTC. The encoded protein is CAWSVAGGRGTQYF.

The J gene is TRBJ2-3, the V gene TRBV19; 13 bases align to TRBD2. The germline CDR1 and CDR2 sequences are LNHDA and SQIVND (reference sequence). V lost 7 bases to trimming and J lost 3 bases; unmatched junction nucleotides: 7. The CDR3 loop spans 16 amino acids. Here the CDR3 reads CASMRTSGGWTDTQYF. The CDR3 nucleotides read TGTGCCAGTATGAGGACTAGCGGGGGCTGGACAGATACGCAGTATTTT.

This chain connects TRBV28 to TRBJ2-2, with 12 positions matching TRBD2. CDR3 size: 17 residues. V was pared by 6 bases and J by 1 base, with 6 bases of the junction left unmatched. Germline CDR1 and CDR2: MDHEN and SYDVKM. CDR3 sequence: CASRLRTSGVNTGELFF. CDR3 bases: TGTGCCAGCAGGCTACGGACTAGCGGGGTGAACACCGGGGAGCTGTTTTTT.

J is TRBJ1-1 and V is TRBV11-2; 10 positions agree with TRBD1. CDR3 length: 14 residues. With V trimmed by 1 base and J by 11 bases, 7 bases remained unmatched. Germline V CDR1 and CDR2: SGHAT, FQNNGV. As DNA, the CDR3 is TGTGCCAGCAGCTTAGGAACGGGACAGGGGATGGCTTTCTTT. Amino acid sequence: CASSLGTGQGMAFF.

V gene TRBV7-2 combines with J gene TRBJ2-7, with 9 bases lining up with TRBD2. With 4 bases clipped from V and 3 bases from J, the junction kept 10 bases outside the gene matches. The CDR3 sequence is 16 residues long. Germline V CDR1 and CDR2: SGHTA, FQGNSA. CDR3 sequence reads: CASSSRGRASHYEQYF. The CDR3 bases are TGTGCCAGCAGCTCTCGCGGGAGGGCCTCCCACTACGAGCAGTACTTC.

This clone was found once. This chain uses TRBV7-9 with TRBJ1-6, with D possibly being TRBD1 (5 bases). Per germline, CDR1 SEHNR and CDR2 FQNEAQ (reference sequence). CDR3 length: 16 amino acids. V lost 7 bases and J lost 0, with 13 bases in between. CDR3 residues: CASTLGASSYNSPLHF. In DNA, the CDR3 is TGTGCCAGCACCCTTGGGGCGAGCTCCTATAATTCACCCCTCCACTTT.

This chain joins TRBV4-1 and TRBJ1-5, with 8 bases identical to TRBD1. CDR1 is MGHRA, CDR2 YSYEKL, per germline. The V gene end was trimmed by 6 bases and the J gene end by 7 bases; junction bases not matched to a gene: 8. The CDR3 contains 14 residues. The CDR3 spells CASSRGTGSQPQHF. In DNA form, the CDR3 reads TGCGCCAGCAGTCGAGGGACAGGCTCACAGCCCCAGCATTTT.

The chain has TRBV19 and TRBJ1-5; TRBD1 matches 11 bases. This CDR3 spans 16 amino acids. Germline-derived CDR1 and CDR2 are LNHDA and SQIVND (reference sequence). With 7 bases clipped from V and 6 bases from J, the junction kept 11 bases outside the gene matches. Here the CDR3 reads CASTMEMGQGGQPQHF. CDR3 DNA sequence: TGTGCCAGTACCATGGAAATGGGACAGGGGGGTCAGCCCCAGCATTTT. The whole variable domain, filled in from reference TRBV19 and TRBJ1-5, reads DGGITQSPKYLFRKEGQNVTLSCEQNLNHDAMYWYRQDPGQGLRLIYYSQIVNDFQKGDIAEGYSVSREKKESFPLTVTSAQKNPTAFYLCASTMEMGQGGQPQHFGDGTRLSIL.

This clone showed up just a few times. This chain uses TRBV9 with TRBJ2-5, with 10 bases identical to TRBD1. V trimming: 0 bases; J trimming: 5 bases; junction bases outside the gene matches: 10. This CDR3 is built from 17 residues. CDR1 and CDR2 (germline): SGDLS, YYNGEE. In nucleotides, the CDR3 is TGTGCCAGCAGCGTAGGATTTGGGACAGGGGAAAGGGAGACCCAGTACTTC. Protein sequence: CASSVGFGTGERETQYF.

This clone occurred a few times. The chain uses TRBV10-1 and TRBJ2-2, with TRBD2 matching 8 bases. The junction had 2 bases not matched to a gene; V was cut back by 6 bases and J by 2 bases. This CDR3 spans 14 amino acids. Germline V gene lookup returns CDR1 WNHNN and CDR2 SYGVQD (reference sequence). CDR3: CASRLAANTGELFF. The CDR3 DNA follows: TGCGCCAGCAGACTAGCGGCAAACACCGGGGAGCTGTTTTTT.

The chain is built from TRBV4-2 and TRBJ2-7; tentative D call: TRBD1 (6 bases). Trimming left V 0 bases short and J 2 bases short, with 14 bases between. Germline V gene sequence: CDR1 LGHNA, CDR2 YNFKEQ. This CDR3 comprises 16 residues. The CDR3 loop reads CASSQEPTGGAYEQYF. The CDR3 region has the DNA TGTGCCAGCAGCCAAGAACCGACAGGAGGAGCCTACGAGCAGTACTTC.

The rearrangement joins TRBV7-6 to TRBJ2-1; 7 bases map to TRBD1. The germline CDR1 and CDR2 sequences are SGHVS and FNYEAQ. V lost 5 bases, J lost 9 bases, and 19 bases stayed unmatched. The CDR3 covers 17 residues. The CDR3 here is CASSITLPGQFVGEQFF. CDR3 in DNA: TGTGCCAGCAGCATCACGCTCCCGGGACAGTTTGTCGGTGAGCAGTTCTTC.

CDR3 in amino acids: CASSQGNRNTIYF. For the CDR3, the DNA is TGTGCCAGCAGCCAGGGAAACAGGAACACCATATATTTT. This rearrangement joins TRBV3-1 (or the pseudogene TRBV3-2) to TRBJ1-3, with TRBD1 as a possible D gene (5 bases). Trimming took off 3 bases at V and 7 bases at J, with 10 bases between the two ends. Germline assignment: CDR1 LGHDT and CDR2 YNNKEL (reference sequence). This CDR3 comprises 13 residues.

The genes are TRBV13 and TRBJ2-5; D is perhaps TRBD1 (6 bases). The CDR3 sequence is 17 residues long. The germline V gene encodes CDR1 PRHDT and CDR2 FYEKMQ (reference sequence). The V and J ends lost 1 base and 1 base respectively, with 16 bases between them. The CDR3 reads CASSLVGSGVGQETQYF. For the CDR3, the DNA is TGTGCCAGCAGCTTAGTCGGCTCAGGGGTAGGCCAAGAGACCCAGTACTTC.

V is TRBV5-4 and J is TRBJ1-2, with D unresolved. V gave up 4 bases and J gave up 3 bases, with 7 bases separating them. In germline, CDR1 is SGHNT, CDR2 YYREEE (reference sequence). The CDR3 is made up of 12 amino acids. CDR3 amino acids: CASSDTDYGYTF. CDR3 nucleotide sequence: TGTGCCAGCAGCGACACTGACTATGGCTACACCTTC. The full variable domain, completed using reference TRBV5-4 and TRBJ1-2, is ETGVTQSPTHLIKTRGQQVTLRCSSQSGHNTVSWYQQALGQGPQFIFQYYREEENGRGNFPPRFSGLQFPNYSSELNVNALELDDSALYLCASSDTDYGYTFGSGTRLTVV.